The rows below give T cell receptor beta chains drawn from one sample of a study of regulatory T cells in long-lasting Graves disease. TCRdb called the multiplex PCR reads again in MiXCR, with one record for every CDR3 protein. The data contain 600,000 to 850,000 distinct CDR3 sequences, approximately 29% of them singletons. Source: peripheral blood mononuclear cells (PBMCs), taken when the disease was refractory, from a patient treated with antithyroid drugs. The receptors come from a female donor with Graves disease. Each CDR3 is given with its conserved first and last residue. Each record gives: V gene, CDR3 length, clone size, D gene, J gene, CDR3 protein, CDR3 DNA. A D gene is named only where the DNA matches it firmly. Clone sizes are given selectively: once, few, many, or a class where the clone is expanded.

V: TRBV12-3/TRBV12-4
length: 14
size: .
D: .
J: TRBJ2-4
CDR3: CASSLSLEDGIQYF
DNA: TGTGCCAGCAGTTTATCTCTAGAGGATGGCATTCAGTACTTC

V: TRBV7-2
length: 11
size: .
D: .
J: TRBJ2-2
CDR3: CASSFIGELFF
DNA: TGTGCCAGCAGCTTCATCGGGGAGCTGTTTTTT

V: TRBV6-1
length: 12
size: .
D: .
J: TRBJ1-6
CDR3: CASSATMSPLHF
DNA: TGTGCCAGCAGCGCCACTATGTCACCCCTCCACTTT

V: TRBV6-5
length: 15
size: .
D: .
J: TRBJ2-3
CDR3: CASSYSGQSRDTQYF
DNA: TGTGCCAGCAGTTACTCGGGCCAGAGCAGGGATACGCAGTATTTT

V: TRBV11-2
length: 16
size: many
D: TRBD2
J: TRBJ2-1
CDR3: CASSLRYSGSIHEQFF
DNA: TGTGCCAGCAGCTTAAGGTATAGCGGGAGTATCCATGAGCAGTTCTTC

V: TRBV2
length: 14
size: .
D: TRBD1
J: TRBJ2-7
CDR3: CASSDRTGRDEQYF
DNA: TGTGCCAGCAGTGACCGGACAGGGCGTGACGAGCAGTACTTC

V: TRBV6-1
length: 13
size: .
D: .
J: TRBJ1-4
CDR3: CASSRGTAEKLFF
DNA: TGTGCCAGCAGTCGCGGGACTGCCGAAAAACTGTTTTTT

V: TRBV30
length: 13
size: .
D: .
J: TRBJ1-4
CDR3: CAWSVHDNEKLFF
DNA: TGTGCCTGGAGTGTACACGATAATGAAAAACTGTTTTTT

V: TRBV2
length: 15
size: many
D: .
J: TRBJ1-2
CDR3: CASSEQRSGAYGYTF
DNA: TGTGCCAGCAGTGAGCAACGATCAGGGGCCTATGGCTACACCTTC

V: TRBV28
length: 14
size: few
D: .
J: TRBJ1-1
CDR3: CASSLGNTGTEAFF
DNA: TGTGCCAGCAGTTTGGGGAACACAGGGACTGAAGCTTTCTTT

V: TRBV2
length: 13
size: .
D: .
J: TRBJ1-1
CDR3: CASRGRPGAEAFF
DNA: TGTGCCAGCCGGGGACGCCCAGGGGCTGAAGCTTTCTTT

V: TRBV7-2
length: 16
size: .
D: .
J: TRBJ1-4
CDR3: CASSLGQTEGDEKLFF
DNA: TGTGCCAGCAGCTTAGGACAAACAGAGGGGGATGAAAAACTGTTTTTT

V: TRBV2
length: 13
size: many
D: .
J: TRBJ1-2
CDR3: CASFRGQGRGYTF
DNA: TGTGCCAGCTTTCGAGGTCAGGGGAGGGGCTACACCTTC

V: TRBV2
length: 16
size: few
D: .
J: TRBJ1-5
CDR3: CASSEASRFSNQPQHF
DNA: TGTGCCAGCAGTGAAGCAAGTAGGTTTAGCAATCAGCCCCAGCATTTT

V: TRBV11-2
length: 16
size: few
D: .
J: TRBJ2-5
CDR3: CASRPVGGASQETQYF
DNA: TGTGCCAGCAGACCGGTCGGGGGTGCAAGCCAAGAGACCCAGTACTTC

V: TRBV5-1
length: 16
size: .
D: TRBD1
J: TRBJ2-2
CDR3: CASTSGTGVNTGELFF
DNA: TGCGCCAGCACTTCCGGGACAGGGGTGAACACCGGGGAGCTGTTTTTT

V: TRBV14
length: 15
size: .
D: .
J: TRBJ2-3
CDR3: CASSQDIVATDTQYF
DNA: TGTGCCAGCAGCCAAGATATCGTCGCCACAGATACGCAGTATTTT

V: TRBV11-2
length: 14
size: few
D: .
J: TRBJ2-7
CDR3: CASSSRRISYEQYF
DNA: TGTGCCAGCAGCTCACGTCGCATATCCTACGAGCAGTACTTC

V: TRBV19
length: 15
size: few
D: .
J: TRBJ1-1
CDR3: CASSIGGPGRTEAFF
DNA: TGTGCCAGTAGTATAGGTGGACCCGGAAGGACTGAAGCTTTCTTT

V: TRBV25-1
length: 15
size: .
D: TRBD1
J: TRBJ2-7
CDR3: CASSGTGISSYEQYF
DNA: TGTGCCAGCAGTGGGACAGGCATCAGCTCCTACGAGCAGTACTTC

V: TRBV19
length: 14
size: few
D: .
J: TRBJ1-5
CDR3: CASERTVEYQPQHF
DNA: TGTGCCAGTGAAAGGACGGTAGAATATCAGCCCCAGCATTTT

V: TRBV11-2
length: 13
size: many
D: .
J: TRBJ1-1
CDR3: CASSLGALLEAFF
DNA: TGTGCCAGCAGCTTAGGGGCCCTCCTGGAAGCTTTCTTT

V: TRBV6-1
length: 15
size: .
D: TRBD1
J: TRBJ2-5
CDR3: CASSEGRGLQETQYF
DNA: TGTGCCAGCAGCGAGGGCAGGGGGCTACAAGAGACCCAGTACTTC

V: TRBV6-1
length: 11
size: few
D: .
J: TRBJ2-5
CDR3: CASSKTETQYF
DNA: TGTGCCAGCAGTAAGACTGAGACCCAGTACTTC

V: TRBV28
length: 17
size: few
D: TRBD1
J: TRBJ1-5
CDR3: CASSPHTGTGFGQPQHF
DNA: TGTGCCAGCAGTCCTCACACCGGGACAGGGTTTGGACAGCCCCAGCATTTT

V: TRBV29-1
length: 12
size: few
D: .
J: TRBJ1-2
CDR3: CSASAGSYGYTF
DNA: TGCAGCGCAAGCGCGGGGTCCTATGGCTACACCTTC

V: TRBV2
length: 16
size: .
D: TRBD2
J: TRBJ2-3
CDR3: CASSEDLAGGTDTQYF
DNA: TGTGCCAGCAGTGAAGATCTAGCGGGAGGGACAGATACGCAGTATTTT

V: TRBV30
length: 14
size: few
D: .
J: TRBJ2-7
CDR3: CAWSGGGRLGEQYF
DNA: TGTGCCTGGAGTGGGGGGGGGCGATTAGGCGAGCAGTACTTC

V: TRBV12-3/TRBV12-4
length: 14
size: few
D: .
J: TRBJ2-7
CDR3: CASSKSGPSYEQYF
DNA: TGTGCCAGCAGCAAATCCGGGCCCTCCTACGAGCAGTACTTC

V: TRBV6-1
length: 15
size: .
D: .
J: TRBJ1-1
CDR3: CASSFPRGGDTEAFF
DNA: TGTGCCAGCAGCTTCCCGAGAGGCGGGGACACTGAAGCTTTCTTT

V: TRBV20-1
length: 13
size: .
D: .
J: TRBJ1-2
CDR3: CSARYRGASGYTF
DNA: TGCAGTGCTCGATATAGGGGTGCGAGTGGCTACACCTTC

V: TRBV18
length: 17
size: .
D: TRBD1
J: TRBJ1-5
CDR3: CASSPTLVDRVNQPQHF
DNA: TGTGCCAGCTCACCTACTCTTGTTGACAGGGTGAACCAGCCCCAGCATTTT

V: TRBV6-2/TRBV6-3
length: 14
size: .
D: .
J: TRBJ2-5
CDR3: CASSGQPRGETQYF
DNA: TGTGCCAGCAGTGGGCAGCCGAGGGGGGAGACCCAGTACTTC

V: TRBV19
length: 18
size: few
D: TRBD1
J: TRBJ1-2
CDR3: CASSIDPEGQGAYYGYTF
DNA: TGTGCCAGTAGTATAGACCCCGAGGGCCAGGGGGCGTACTATGGCTACACCTTC

V: TRBV14
length: 15
size: few
D: TRBD2
J: TRBJ2-1
CDR3: CASSWGSGSSNEQFF
DNA: TGTGCCAGCAGCTGGGGTAGCGGGAGTTCCAATGAGCAGTTCTTC

V: TRBV6-1
length: 14
size: many
D: .
J: TRBJ1-1
CDR3: CASSDQGENTEAFF
DNA: TGTGCCAGCAGTGATCAGGGCGAGAACACTGAAGCTTTCTTT

V: TRBV19
length: 15
size: .
D: .
J: TRBJ1-4
CDR3: CASSRQGTGREKLFF
DNA: TGTGCCAGTAGTCGGCAGGGAACTGGTCGTGAAAAACTGTTTTTT

V: TRBV19
length: 16
size: .
D: .
J: TRBJ2-5
CDR3: CASSPRGVTGRETQYF
DNA: TGTGCCAGTAGTCCGAGAGGGGTGACAGGGAGGGAGACCCAGTACTTC

V: TRBV12-3/TRBV12-4
length: 15
size: few
D: .
J: TRBJ1-1
CDR3: CASSLNRASLEGAFF
DNA: TGTGCCAGCAGTTTAAACAGGGCGAGCCTAGAGGGAGCTTTCTTT

V: TRBV28
length: 13
size: .
D: .
J: TRBJ2-7
CDR3: CASTPVVRDEQYF
DNA: TGTGCCAGCACCCCCGTGGTACGGGACGAGCAGTACTTC

V: TRBV9
length: 14
size: few
D: .
J: TRBJ1-1
CDR3: CASSVGGDSSEAFF
DNA: TGTGCCAGCAGCGTAGGCGGAGATAGCTCTGAAGCTTTCTTT

V: TRBV7-9
length: 14
size: .
D: TRBD1
J: TRBJ1-2
CDR3: CASSVGQGAYGYTF
DNA: TGTGCCAGCAGCGTGGGACAGGGCGCTTATGGCTACACCTTC

V: TRBV7-2
length: 16
size: .
D: .
J: TRBJ1-1
CDR3: CASSLEAGSKRAEAFF
DNA: TGTGCCAGCAGCTTAGAGGCAGGGTCTAAACGGGCTGAAGCTTTCTTT

V: TRBV12-3/TRBV12-4
length: 14
size: .
D: .
J: TRBJ1-2
CDR3: CASSPRTQIYGYTF
DNA: TGTGCCAGCAGTCCGAGGACGCAGATCTATGGCTACACCTTC

V: TRBV15
length: 13
size: few
D: TRBD1
J: TRBJ1-1
CDR3: CATSRTGATAAFF
DNA: TGTGCCACCAGCAGAACAGGGGCCACGGCGGCTTTCTTT

V: TRBV7-6
length: 14
size: .
D: .
J: TRBJ2-7
CDR3: CASSNPGRSYEQYF
DNA: TGTGCCAGCAGCAATCCGGGACGTTCCTACGAGCAGTACTTC

V: TRBV19
length: 14
size: .
D: .
J: TRBJ1-1
CDR3: CASSKTGMRSEAFF
DNA: TGTGCCAGTAGTAAAACAGGGATGAGGAGTGAAGCTTTCTTT

V: TRBV2
length: 13
size: many
D: .
J: TRBJ2-7
CDR3: CASSSAWGYEQYF
DNA: TGTGCCAGCAGTTCGGCTTGGGGGTACGAGCAGTACTTC

V: TRBV20-1
length: 13
size: .
D: .
J: TRBJ1-5
CDR3: CSARVGADQPQHF
DNA: TGCAGTGCTAGAGTGGGGGCCGATCAGCCCCAGCATTTT

V: TRBV29-1
length: 12
size: .
D: .
J: TRBJ1-3
CDR3: CSVRDSGNTIYF
DNA: TGCAGCGTGAGGGACTCTGGAAACACCATATATTTT

V: TRBV12-5
length: 18
size: .
D: .
J: TRBJ1-1
CDR3: CASGLVRGPGTSTPEAFF
DNA: TGTGCTAGTGGTTTGGTACGAGGCCCCGGAACGTCTACGCCTGAAGCTTTCTTT

V: TRBV13
length: 15
size: many
D: TRBD2
J: TRBJ2-5
CDR3: CASSLGTSGLETQYF
DNA: TGTGCCAGCAGCCTCGGGACTAGCGGGCTTGAGACCCAGTACTTC

V: TRBV12-3/TRBV12-4
length: 17
size: many
D: TRBD1
J: TRBJ2-7
CDR3: CASRGGTGASAPYEQYF
DNA: TGTGCCAGCAGGGGGGGGACAGGGGCCTCTGCGCCCTACGAGCAGTACTTC

V: TRBV7-9
length: 14
size: few
D: .
J: TRBJ2-5
CDR3: CASSLGRARETQYF
DNA: TGTGCCAGCAGCTTAGGTCGGGCACGGGAGACCCAGTACTTC

V: TRBV18
length: 14
size: many
D: .
J: TRBJ1-1
CDR3: CASSPLPGNTEAFF
DNA: TGTGCCAGCTCCCCCCTGCCCGGGAACACTGAAGCTTTCTTT

V: TRBV10-2
length: 16
size: few
D: .
J: TRBJ2-7
CDR3: CASSETNPDKAGEQYF
DNA: TGCGCCAGCAGTGAGACAAACCCGGACAAGGCGGGTGAGCAGTACTTC

V: TRBV27
length: 14
size: .
D: .
J: TRBJ1-4
CDR3: CASSLFGGEGKLFF
DNA: TGCGCCAGCAGTTTATTTGGCGGCGAAGGAAAACTGTTTTTT

V: TRBV15
length: 15
size: few
D: TRBD1
J: TRBJ1-4
CDR3: CATSSRTGINEKLFF
DNA: TGTGCCACCAGCAGTCGGACAGGGATTAATGAAAAACTGTTTTTT

V: TRBV20-1
length: 19
size: .
D: TRBD2
J: TRBJ2-7
CDR3: CSATGRLAGKLQSSYEQYF
DNA: TGCAGTGCAACGGGAAGACTAGCGGGAAAACTTCAAAGCTCCTACGAGCAGTACTTC

V: TRBV11-2
length: 15
size: few
D: .
J: TRBJ1-4
CDR3: CASSSPATAHEKLFF
DNA: TGTGCCAGCAGCTCCCCGGCGACAGCCCATGAAAAACTGTTTTTT